This is a list of T cell receptor beta chains from one sample in a study of identifying expanded T cells in peripheral blood. The repertoire was sequenced with immunoSEQ multiplex PCR; TCRdb's copy has only in-frame clones and lacks some. This table holds 95,000 or so clones, around 87% found once. What was sequenced was blood. The receptors were gathered from a person between 18 and 75 years old in good health. Both conserved end residues are part of each CDR3. The D gene is left open where the match is weak. Not all rows give a size; the values are once, few, many and, for expanded clones, a class.

clone size,V gene,D gene,J gene,CDR3 DNA,CDR3 protein
NA,TRBV7-9,NA,TRBJ1-5,TGTGCCAGCAGCCTTCACGGGGGAGATCAGCCCCAGCATTTT,CASSLHGGDQPQHF
NA,TRBV5-1,TRBD1,TRBJ1-1,TGCGCCAGCAGCCCGACAGGGCCACCCAACACTGAAGCTTTCTTT,CASSPTGPPNTEAFF
NA,TRBV30,NA,TRBJ1-1,TGTGCCTGGAGTTGGCAGCTCTACACTGAAGCTTTCTTT,CAWSWQLYTEAFF
NA,TRBV10-1,TRBD1,TRBJ1-4,TGCGCCAGCCCCTCCCAGGGGGGCCCTAATGAAAAACTGTTTTTT,CASPSQGGPNEKLFF
NA,TRBV5-1,TRBD1,TRBJ1-4,TGCGCCAGCAGCTCTAGGACAGGGAGTGAAAAACTGTTTTTT,CASSSRTGSEKLFF
NA,TRBV14,TRBD2,TRBJ2-1,TGTGCCAGCAGCCAAGGGTTGTGGACTAGAGTTTCTGAGCAGTTCTTC,CASSQGLWTRVSEQFF
NA,TRBV27,NA,TRBJ2-7,TGTGCCAGCAGTCGTGGTGTCGAGCAGTACTTC,CASSRGVEQYF
NA,TRBV29-1,TRBD1,TRBJ2-7,TGCAGCGTGGTCGACAGGGGTCGGTACGAGCAGTACTTC,CSVVDRGRYEQYF
NA,TRBV6-5,NA,TRBJ1-1,TGTGCCAGCTCTCCGACGATGAACACTGAAGCTTTCTTT,CASSPTMNTEAFF
once,TRBV18,NA,TRBJ1-4,TGTGCCAGCTCAATCATAGCAACTAATGAAAAACTGTTTTTT,CASSIIATNEKLFF
NA,TRBV5-6,NA,TRBJ1-5,TGTGCCAGCAGCTTGGGGGGTGGTAATCAGCCCCAGCATTTT,CASSLGGGNQPQHF
NA,TRBV29-1,NA,TRBJ1-1,TGCAGCGTGGGAGAGGCCGGGACACGGAACACTGAAGCTTTCTTT,CSVGEAGTRNTEAFF
NA,TRBV18,NA,TRBJ2-7,TGTGCCAGCTCACCGGGGCAGGGTCAATACGAGCAGTACTTC,CASSPGQGQYEQYF
NA,TRBV6-1,NA,TRBJ2-7,TGTGCCAGCAAATCGTCCCTCCGAGCATTCGAGCAGTACTTC,CASKSSLRAFEQYF
NA,TRBV15,NA,TRBJ1-1,TGTGCCACCAGCAGAGGGGGGGGCATGAACACTGAAGCTTTCTTT,CATSRGGGMNTEAFF
NA,TRBV2,TRBD1,TRBJ1-1,TGTGCCAGCAGTGAAGGAACAGGGGGCTCCGGAAGATGGACTGAAGCTTTCTTT,CASSEGTGGSGRWTEAFF
NA,TRBV4-3,NA,TRBJ2-5,TGCGCCAGCAGCCAAGCCGCGTACCAAGAGACCCAGTACTTC,CASSQAAYQETQYF
NA,TRBV7-8,NA,TRBJ2-3,TGTGCCAGCAGTACTGGGCGGACTTTGTTGCGTGAGACGCAGTATTTT,CASSTGRTLLRETQYF
NA,TRBV5-1,NA,TRBJ1-2,TGCGCCAGCAGCCTACAGAGGGGCGGTGGCTATGGCTACACCTTC,CASSLQRGGGYGYTF
NA,TRBV6-1,NA,TRBJ2-1,TGTGCCAGCAGCGGGAATTGGGGTGTTAAGCAGTTCTTC,CASSGNWGVKQFF
once,TRBV5-1,TRBD1,TRBJ1-1,TGCGCCAGCAGCTATGGGACAGCAAACACTGAAGCTTTCTTT,CASSYGTANTEAFF
NA,TRBV7-9,NA,TRBJ2-2,TGTGCCAGCAGCCTATTGATCGAGACCGGGGAGCTGTTTTTT,CASSLLIETGELFF
NA,TRBV7-2,TRBD1,TRBJ2-1,TGTGCCAGCAGCTTAATGGGACAGGGTTACAATGAGCAGTTCTTC,CASSLMGQGYNEQFF
few,TRBV13,NA,TRBJ2-4,TGTGCCAGCAGCTTAGGACCCCAGGGCAACATTCAGTACTTC,CASSLGPQGNIQYF
NA,TRBV18,NA,TRBJ1-1,TGTGCCAGCTCGGCCCCCTATCGTACTAGCCACAAAGAAGCTTTCTTT,CASSAPYRTSHKEAFF
NA,TRBV2,TRBD1,TRBJ2-1,TGTGCCAGCAGTGTGGGGACAGGCTACAATGAGCAGTTCTTC,CASSVGTGYNEQFF
few,TRBV2,NA,TRBJ2-1,TGTGCCAGCAGTAGGTCAGTATCCTACAATGAGCAGTTCTTC,CASSRSVSYNEQFF
NA,TRBV19,NA,TRBJ2-4,TGTGCCAGTAGCAAGGCTAGGGCAGGTAAAAACATTCAGTACTTC,CASSKARAGKNIQYF
NA,TRBV7-9,NA,TRBJ2-1,TGTGCCAGCAGCTTAGTCTCTGGGGATCTGTTCTTC,CASSLVSGDLFF
NA,TRBV11-2,TRBD2,TRBJ2-3,TGTGCCAGCAGCTTCGGAAACGTAGCGGGGACAGATACGCAGTATTTT,CASSFGNVAGTDTQYF
NA,TRBV19,NA,TRBJ1-2,TGTGCCAGTAGTATACAGGGATCTAACCTGGGCTACACCTTC,CASSIQGSNLGYTF
NA,TRBV19,NA,TRBJ1-3,TGTGCCAGTAGTATGTGGAGTTCCAGCTCTGGAAACACCATATATTTT,CASSMWSSSSGNTIYF
many,TRBV30,NA,TRBJ1-2,TGTGCCCGGCGGGTCAACTATGGCTACACCTTC,CARRVNYGYTF
once,TRBV5-4,NA,TRBJ2-3,TGTGCCAGCAGCCGGAAACAGACAGGTACGGATACGCAGTATTTT,CASSRKQTGTDTQYF
NA,TRBV28,NA,TRBJ2-5,TGTGCCAGCAGTACGTACCAAGAGACCCAGTACTTC,CASSTYQETQYF
NA,TRBV2,TRBD1,TRBJ1-1,TGTGCCAGCAATCAGGGGGCCCCATCAGGTGAAGCTTTCTTT,CASNQGAPSGEAFF
NA,TRBV7-9,NA,TRBJ1-1,TGTGCCAGCAGCGAACACGGATCCACTGAAGCTTTCTTT,CASSEHGSTEAFF
once,TRBV11-3,NA,TRBJ1-6,TGTGCCAGCAGCGCGGATCAGAATTCACCCCTCCACTTT,CASSADQNSPLHF
few,TRBV6-6,NA,TRBJ2-7,TGTGCCAGCAGTTATGGGGAATCCTACGAGCAGTACTTC,CASSYGESYEQYF
NA,TRBV14,NA,TRBJ1-6,TGTGCCAGCAGCCAATCTTGGGAACCGGGACGGATGAGCTCCTATAATTCACCCCTCCACTTT,CASSQSWEPGRMSSYNSPLHF
NA,TRBV15,NA,TRBJ2-3,TGTGCCACCAGCAGAAAAGGGGATACGCAGTATTTT,CATSRKGDTQYF
once,TRBV30,NA,TRBJ1-6,TGTGCCTGGATTAGGCAGGGCTCACCCCTCCACTTT,CAWIRQGSPLHF
NA,TRBV9,NA,TRBJ2-7,TGTGCCAGCAGCGTAGCCAGCTCCTACGAGCAGTACTTC,CASSVASSYEQYF
NA,TRBV2,TRBD1,TRBJ1-4,TGTGCCAGCAGTAGAACAGGGGCTGAAAGCCCCACTAATGAAAAACTGTTTTTT,CASSRTGAESPTNEKLFF
few,TRBV30,NA,TRBJ2-1,TGTGCCTGGAGTCCATCCCGCCTTGGCGGGGTCTACAATGAGCAGTTCTTC,CAWSPSRLGGVYNEQFF
NA,TRBV30,NA,TRBJ1-2,TGTGCCTCGATAGGAAATGGTCTATGGGGCTACACCTTC,CASIGNGLWGYTF
once,TRBV14,TRBD1,TRBJ1-1,TGTGCCAGCAGCCCCAGGGGGGGAACTGAAGCTTTCTTT,CASSPRGGTEAFF